The clone carrying this T cell receptor (delta chain) has a handful of counts. The data originate from a study of gamma-delta T cells after stem cell transplantation. TCRdb re-called the RT-PCR reads through CATT. Among about 4,500 delta-chain clones listed, 16% were seen once. The origin of this receptor is a human donor. It is not recorded whose cells these are; they may come from a transplant donor. The sequenced sample was gamma-delta T cells.

The CDR3 DNA reads TGTGCTCTTGGGGCTCCGCCGATTCCTGGCTGGCTGGGGGACTACACCGATAAACTCATCTTT. It is translated as CALGAPPIPGWLGDYTDKLIF. The chain links TRDV1 to TRDJ1; TRDD3 aligns across 8 bases. Germline V lookup: CDR1 TSWWSYY, CDR2 QGS. Trimming took 4 bases from V and 0 from J; bases not matched to a gene: 22. The CDR3 runs to 21 residues.